This TCR beta chain was sequenced for a study of blood T cell repertoires in COVID-19 (dated by TCRdb to about 2020). Regarding the research as a whole: Samples covering the acute and convalescent phases of COVID-19 were provided by collaborators in the United States, Italy and Spain. The prospective study material was composed of cDNA or gDNA derived from T cells, B-cell-depleted T cells, or PBMCs. Subjects who had been exposed to COVID-19, were actively infected with it, or had recovered from it provided the deeply sampled blood TCRbeta repertoires that made up the dataset. The repertoires were released in a freely available public database meant as a resource for research on the immune response to SARS-CoV-2. The samples were drawn from the first 160 participants of the ongoing ImmuneRACE study and from over 950 subjects provided by 6 global collaborators. A de-identified subject ID, COVID-19 status, age in years and sex were almost always included in the sample metadata. HLA class I and class II types, where available, came from metadata supplied by the sample provider rather than from assay-based typing.

TCRbeta CDR3 regions were amplified from genomic DNA using the immunoSEQ Assay, a bias-controlled multiplex PCR. The paper's processing steps were these. Nucleated cell counts per sample were estimated from amplification of reference gene primers within the assay. Sequence reads were collapsed and filtered to measure the absolute abundance of every unique TCRbeta CDR3 rearrangement. For each sample, productive Simpson clonality was calculated by taking the square root of Simpson's diversity index across productive rearrangements. As stored in TCRdb, this immuneACCESS dataset retains in-frame rearrangements with V and J assigned. A fraction of the clones does not appear; measured against another copy, unresolved V genes explain less than half of the discrepancy, and the remainder lacks a known reason. The V and J calls and clone size come from that table; D and trimming were worked out from the DNA. Within this sample are 150,000 to 200,000 clones, with 90% of them counted one time only. The ten largest clones take up 0.53% of the sample.

Note on this clone: Its binding antigen is unknown. Base-call qualities are not available, and no considerably larger clone is one nucleotide away.

Whole blood was collected in K2EDTA tubes by collaborating institutions according to the institutions' own protocols. For TCRbeta analysis, collaborators shipped samples as frozen whole blood, isolated PBMCs, or DNA extracted from either of those sample types. Measured from the cysteine to the phenylalanine, the CDR3 is 13 residues long. The DNA shown is the 39-base CDR3, in frame from base 1. The V end loses 6 bases and the J end loses 2 bases, and a stretch of 10 bases separates them. The germline V gene (reference sequence) yields MNHEY for CDR1 and SMNVEV for CDR2. Summary of the overall study and its limitations: Clinical and demographic metadata were provided uncurated, with the amount varying by source and participant.

This receptor was taken from a man between 45 and 60 years old with acute or convalescent COVID-19. Sequenced input: peripheral blood. In this chain, TRBV27 is recombined with TRBJ1-2; the D gene is possibly TRBD1, with 5 bases matching. The CDR3 region: CASRKDRNYGYTF. At the DNA level, the sequence is TGTGCCAGCAGAAAAGACAGAAACTATGGCTACACCTTC.